Presented here are 4 T cell receptor beta chains from one specimen sequenced in a study of CD8+ T cells in alopecia areata. On the basis of CD4, CD8alpha, NKG2D, NKG2ACE and other markers, pooled cutaneous lymph node cells were sorted. Extracted from the samples, RNA was reverse transcribed into cDNA to serve as the sequencing template. Here immunoSEQ multiplex PCR was the method, and the copy in TCRdb shows in-frame clones only, minus some. The sample was found to contain about 9,000 clones, and every one recurs. The sample was CD8+ T cells sorted from a lymph node. These receptors came from a C3H/HeJ mouse with alopecia areata. Strain haplotype (MHC): H2-k.

This clone was recorded many times. Gene names are the mouse ones. The read gets to within 4 residues of the CDR3 end, and the germline J gene fills in the rest. V is TRBV12-1 and J is TRBJ2-7; 9 bases fit TRBD2. CDR3 length equals 14 residues. V dropped 0 bases and J dropped 3; count of bases not matched to a gene: 2. Germline V gene sequence: CDR1 SGHSN, CDR2 HYEKVE. The sequenced part of the CDR3 DNA is TGTGCCAGCTCTCTCTCTGGGGGGGTCTAT. Protein: CASSLSGGVY. The full CDR3 sequence reads CASSLSGGVYEQYF.

This clone was seen more than once but under ten times. Gene names are the mouse ones. The read terminates 4 residues ahead of where the CDR3 ends, so the germline J gene completes it. This chain connects TRBV31 to TRBJ2-5; tentatively, D is TRBD2 (6 bases). The V end lost 1 base, the J end lost 1 base, and 9 bases lay between the germline ends. Per the germline V gene, CDR1 is GKSSPN and CDR2 is SITVG. This CDR3 region has 14 residues. CDR3 DNA (partial): TGTGCCTGGAGTCCCGGGGGGTACCAAGAC. This sequence encodes CAWSPGGYQD. The whole CDR3 sequence is CAWSPGGYQDTQYF.

This clone was recorded many times. These gene names are mouse names. The read is 4 residues too short to cover the CDR3 end, so that end is filled in from the germline J gene. The gene calls are TRBV13-2 and TRBJ2-5, with 8 nucleotides matching TRBD2. The germline CDR1 and CDR2 sequences are NNHNN and SYGAGS (reference sequence). V was pared by 1 base and J by 0 bases, with 4 bases of the junction left unmatched. There are 16 residues in the CDR3. The chain's CDR3 is CASGDYWGLNQDTQYF. The part of the CDR3 DNA that was read is TGTGCCAGCGGTGATTACTGGGGGCTTAACCAAGAC.

This clone was counted ten times or more. Gene names and germline refer to mouse. Coverage ceases 4 residues before the CDR3 finishes, and the germline J gene fills in the end. The genes are TRBV13-1 and TRBJ2-2; D is possibly TRBD1 (6 bases). V was shortened by 9 bases and J by 6 bases, with 12 bases between the two germline ends. Germline V gene data show CDR1 as NSHNY and CDR2 as SYGAGN. This CDR3 has 12 residues. The CDR3 sequence: CATSDRPGQLYF. The sequenced part of the CDR3 DNA is TGTGCCACCTCCGACAGGCCCGGG.